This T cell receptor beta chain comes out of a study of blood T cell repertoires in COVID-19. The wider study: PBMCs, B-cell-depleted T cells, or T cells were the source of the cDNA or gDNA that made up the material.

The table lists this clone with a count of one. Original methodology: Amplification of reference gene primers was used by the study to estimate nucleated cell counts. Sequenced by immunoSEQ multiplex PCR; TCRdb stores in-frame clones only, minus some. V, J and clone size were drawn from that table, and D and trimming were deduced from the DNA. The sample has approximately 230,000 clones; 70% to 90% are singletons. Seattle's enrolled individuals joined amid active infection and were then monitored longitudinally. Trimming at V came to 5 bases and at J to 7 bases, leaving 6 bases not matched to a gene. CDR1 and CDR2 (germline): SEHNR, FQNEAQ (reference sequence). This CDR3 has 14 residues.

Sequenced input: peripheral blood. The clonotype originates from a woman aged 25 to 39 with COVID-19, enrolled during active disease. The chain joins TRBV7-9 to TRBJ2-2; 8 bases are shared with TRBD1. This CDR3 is CASSHNRGIGELFF. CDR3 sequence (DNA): TGTGCCAGCAGCCATAACAGGGGGATCGGGGAGCTGTTTTTT.